These 28 T cell receptor beta chains were sequenced from one sample in a study of technical replicates of blood from several donors. Sequenced by immunoSEQ multiplex PCR; TCRdb stores in-frame clones only, minus some. The sample records tens of thousands of clones, about 81% being singletons. The sample was PBMCs. All receptors derive from a human donor in good health. Some clones in this sample may be carry-over from other donors' samples.

This chain joins TRBV2 and TRBJ1-4; 9 positions match TRBD1. The CDR3 length is 14 residues. The junction had 8 bases not matched to a gene; V was cut back by 7 bases and J by 8 bases. Germline lookup yields CDR1 SNHLY and CDR2 FYNNEI. The CDR3 DNA follows: TGTGCCAGCACCCCGGGACAGGGACAAGAAAAACTGTTTTTT. This encodes CASTPGQGQEKLFF. Variable domain in full (rest from reference TRBV2 and TRBJ1-4): EPEVTQTPSHQVTQMGQEVILRCVPISNHLYFYWYRQILGQKVEFLVSFYNNEISEKSEIFDDQFSVERPDGSNFTLKIRSTKLEDSAMYFCASTPGQGQEKLFFGSGTQLSVL.

The chain employs TRBV5-6 and TRBJ1-2, with 10 bases matching TRBD1. The germline V gene has CDR1 SGHDT and CDR2 YYEEEE. The CDR3 loop spans 14 amino acids. Unmatched junction bases numbered 7, after V lost 3 bases and J lost 8 bases. The chain's CDR3 is CASSWDRGSRGYTF. In nucleotides, the CDR3 is TGTGCCAGCAGCTGGGACAGGGGATCGAGGGGCTACACCTTC.

The chain is built from TRBV11-2 and TRBJ2-7; 13 positions match TRBD2. Germline CDR1 is SGHAT and CDR2 is FQNNGV. The CDR3 length is 16 residues. V was pared by 8 bases and J by 0 bases, with 7 bases of the junction left unmatched. CDR3 nucleotide sequence: TGTGCCAGCTGGGGACTAGCGGGGATAAGCTCCTACGAGCAGTACTTC. The encoded protein is CASWGLAGISSYEQYF.

The chain recombines TRBV2 with TRBJ2-1; possible D gene TRBD2, 5 bases. The CDR3 length is 15 residues. CDR1 is SNHLY and CDR2 is FYNNEI in the germline V gene. The ends were cut back, 3 bases at V and 0 bases at J, with 9 bases in the middle. The CDR3 reads CASSDVGSSYNEQFF. The CDR3 DNA follows: TGTGCCAGCAGTGATGTGGGGAGCTCCTACAATGAGCAGTTCTTC.

The chain couples TRBV7-8 to TRBJ2-3, with 10 bases lining up with TRBD1. J lost 3 bases, V lost 6 bases, and 3 bases had no gene match. The CDR3 totals 14 residues. Looked up from germline, CDR1 is SGHVS and CDR2 is FQNEAQ. CDR3 bases: TGTGCCAGCAGTTCGGGACAGGGGACAGATACGCAGTATTTT. It translates to CASSSGQGTDTQYF.

The chain has TRBV5-1 and TRBJ2-7; 9 nucleotides match TRBD2. V lost 7 bases, J lost 4 bases, and 6 bases stayed unmatched. Germline V gene data show CDR1 as SGHRS and CDR2 as YFSETQ. This CDR3 comprises 13 residues. CDR3 amino acids: CASAPREGYEQYF. In nucleotides, the CDR3 is TGCGCCAGCGCTCCGCGGGAGGGGTACGAGCAGTACTTC.

J is TRBJ2-7 and V is TRBV7-2; no definite D call. Germline V gene sequence: CDR1 SGHTA, CDR2 FQGNSA. Between the trimmed V and J ends, which lost 1 base and 2 bases, there was a span of 9 bases. CDR3 length: 14 amino acids. DNA for the CDR3: TGTGCCAGCAGCTTAGGGCACCATCCCTACGAGCAGTACTTC. It yields the protein CASSLGHHPYEQYF.

The chain joins TRBV7-9 to TRBJ2-7; 10 nucleotides line up with TRBD1. The CDR3 is 14 amino acids. V gave up 5 bases and J gave up 5 bases; unmatched junction bases: 6. The germline CDR1 and CDR2 sequences are SEHNR and FQNEAQ (reference sequence). CDR3 sequence: CASSQGQGRDEQYF. The CDR3 DNA follows: TGTGCCAGCAGCCAGGGACAGGGGAGGGACGAGCAGTACTTC.

A few counts support this clone. This rearrangement joins TRBV7-9 to TRBJ2-3; tentatively, D is TRBD2 (6 bases). This CDR3 has 17 amino acids. With 2 bases removed from V and 1 base from J, the gap between germline ends came to 16 bases. Germline V lookup: CDR1 SEHNR, CDR2 FQNEAQ (reference sequence). The CDR3 bases are TGTGCCAGCAGCTTAAATTTCGGCGGGGCGCGCACAGATACGCAGTATTTT. Translation gives CASSLNFGGARTDTQYF.

This chain uses TRBV7-2 with TRBJ2-1, with 15 bases identical to TRBD2. Germline CDR1 SGHTA, CDR2 FQGNSA. The CDR3 contains 15 residues. Trimming took 4 bases from V and 9 from J; bases not matched to a gene: 4. Written as DNA, the CDR3 is TGTGCCAGCAGCTGGACTAGCGGGGGGGCAAGTGAGCAGTTCTTC. It encodes CASSWTSGGASEQFF.

This sequence joins TRBV4-1 and TRBJ1-4, with a weak D call TRBD1 (5 bases). With 1 base removed from V and 5 bases from J, the gap between germline ends came to 8 bases. CDR1 MGHRA and CDR2 YSYEKL come from the germline V gene. The CDR3 runs to 14 residues. The CDR3 DNA reads as TGCGCCAGCAGCCAAGGACAGATCAATGAAAAACTGTTTTTT. Translating gives CASSQGQINEKLFF.

The CDR3 sequence: CASSYLYGEAFF. The CDR3 DNA reads as TGTGCCAGCAGTTACTTATACGGTGAAGCTTTCTTT. The chain has TRBV6-5 and TRBJ1-1; D gene ambiguous. Germline V CDR1 and CDR2: MNHEY, SVGAGI. V dropped 1 base and J dropped 7 bases, with 7 bases sitting between them. The CDR3 has 12 residues.

This sequence joins TRBV6-5 and TRBJ2-7; weak D call: TRBD2 (6 bases). CDR1 MNHEY and CDR2 SVGAGI come from the germline V gene. V dropped 5 bases and J dropped 4 bases, with 15 bases sitting between them. The CDR3 is 14 amino acids. The CDR3 DNA sequence: TGTGCCAGCAGTCCCGTGACGGGAGCGTACGAGCAGTACTTC. This sequence encodes CASSPVTGAYEQYF.

This chain joins TRBV19 and TRBJ2-7; D is perhaps TRBD2 (6 bases). The CDR3 sequence is 15 residues long. The V gene lost 5 bases and the J gene lost 0 bases, with 14 bases spanning the gap. The germline V gene encodes CDR1 LNHDA and CDR2 SQIVND (reference sequence). The CDR3 DNA sequence: TGTGCCAGTAGTCCCCGCGGGGTAAGCTCCTACGAGCAGTACTTC. It is translated as CASSPRGVSSYEQYF.

The chain links TRBV5-4 to TRBJ2-5; 14 bases match TRBD2. The germline V gene has CDR1 SGHNT and CDR2 YYREEE (reference sequence). The CDR3 is 18 amino acids. V trimming: 0 bases; J trimming: 2 bases; junction bases outside the gene matches: 6. CDR3 nucleotide sequence: TGTGCCAGCAGCTTGGCGGGACTAGCGGGAGTGAGGCAAGAGACCCAGTACTTC. Residues: CASSLAGLAGVRQETQYF. Full variable domain (rest looked up from reference TRBV5-4 and TRBJ2-5): ETGVTQSPTHLIKTRGQQVTLRCSSQSGHNTVSWYQQALGQGPQFIFQYYREEENGRGNFPPRFSGLQFPNYSSELNVNALELDDSALYLCASSLAGLAGVRQETQYFGPGTRLLVL.

The chain employs TRBV27 and TRBJ2-5; TRBD2 matches at 9 bases. Trimming took 5 bases from V and 3 from J; bases not matched to a gene: 7. Germline lookup yields CDR1 MNHEY and CDR2 SMNVEV (reference sequence). The CDR3 runs 15 residues. The CDR3 coding sequence is TGTGCCAGCAGTCCCCGGCCTAGCGGGAAAGAGACCCAGTACTTC. It yields the protein CASSPRPSGKETQYF.

This clone was seen only a few times. This chain joins TRBV30 and TRBJ1-2; no clear D. This CDR3 spans 14 amino acids. The V end lost 0 bases, the J end lost 2 bases, and 10 bases lay between the germline ends. CDR1 is GTSNPN and CDR2 is SVGIG in the germline V gene (reference sequence). DNA of the CDR3: TGTGCCTGGAGTGTACGTTACGAGAACTATGGCTACACCTTC. It specifies CAWSVRYENYGYTF.

This CDR3 reads CASSLSSGGQYF. In nucleotides, the CDR3 is TGTGCCAGCAGCTTAAGTTCCGGAGGGCAGTACTTC. The chain has TRBV7-9 and TRBJ2-7, with D possibly TRBD2 on 5 matching bases. V was shortened by 2 bases and J by 9 bases, with 11 bases between the two germline ends. The CDR3 contains 12 residues. Germline lookup yields CDR1 SEHNR and CDR2 FQNEAQ (reference sequence). The complete variable domain, with remaining parts taken from reference TRBV7-9 and TRBJ2-7, reads DTGVSQNPRHKITKRGQNVTFRCDPISEHNRLYWYRQTLGQGPEFLTYFQNEAQLEKSRLLSDRFSAERPKGSFSTLEIQRTEQGDSAMYLCASSLSSGGQYFGPGTRLTVT.

A few counts support this clone. A junction boundary mismatches the germline segment, possibly from a read error. The J gene is TRBJ1-3, the V gene TRBV29-1; 7 nucleotides line up with TRBD1. The CDR3 has 11 amino acids. From germline, CDR1 is SQVTM and CDR2 ANQGSEA. DNA for the CDR3: TGCAGCGTTGAAAGGGACAGTTGGCGAGGGTTT. This sequence encodes CSVERDSWRGF.

This clone was detected only once. The chain joins TRBV7-2 to TRBJ2-7, with D possibly TRBD2 on 6 matching bases. Looked up from germline, CDR1 is SGHTA and CDR2 is FQGNSA. This CDR3 has 15 amino acids. V was pared by 0 bases and J by 3 bases, with 12 bases between. The DNA for the CDR3 is TGTGCCAGCAGCTTAGCGTTCGCCGGGGGCTACGAGCAGTACTTC. This sequence encodes CASSLAFAGGYEQYF.

This CDR3 is CASSARQGALQETQYF. The CDR3 bases are TGTGCCAGCAGCGCCAGACAGGGGGCGCTCCAAGAGACCCAGTACTTC. The V gene is TRBV7-2, the J gene TRBJ2-5, with 10 bases that match TRBD1. The V and J ends lost 5 bases and 1 base, in that order; junction bases with no gene match: 7. CDR1 and CDR2 (germline): SGHTA, FQGNSA. There are 16 residues in the CDR3. The full variable domain, rest sourced from reference TRBV7-2 and TRBJ2-5, is GAGVSQSPSNKVTEKGKDVELRCDPISGHTALYWYRQSLGQGLEFLIYFQGNSAPDKSGLPSDRFSAERTGGSVSTLTIQRTQQEDSAVYLCASSARQGALQETQYFGPGTRLLVL.

This sequence joins TRBV21-1 and TRBJ2-5; TRBD1 was called by the table and not checked on the DNA. TRBV21-1 is a recognized pseudogene. The CDR3 has 15 residues. The DNA of the CDR3 is TGTGCCAGCAGCTCCCAGGGCACAGTAATTAGTGGAATCTACTTC. Translating it yields CASSSQGTVISGIYF.

The chain is built from TRBV29-1 and TRBJ2-5; 7 positions agree with TRBD1. The end of the DNA fits TRBJ2-7 better, so the J call may be wrong. CDR1 is SQVTM and CDR2 is ANQGSEA in the germline V gene. This CDR3 is built from 13 residues. CDR3 sequence: CSVLSQGAYEQYF. The DNA of the CDR3 is TGCAGCGTTCTCAGTCAGGGGGCCTACGAGCAGTACTTC.

The genes are TRBV5-6 and TRBJ2-1, with D maybe TRBD2 (5 bases). CDR3 length: 12 amino acids. Germline loops: CDR1 SGHDT, CDR2 YYEEEE. The V end lost 1 base, the J end lost 12 bases, and 11 bases lay between the germline ends. In DNA, the CDR3 is TGTGCCAGCAGCTTGAGCGGCCCGGTGCAGTTCTTC. Its translation is CASSLSGPVQFF.

The chain uses TRBV7-3 and TRBJ1-1; D is perhaps TRBD1 (6 bases). The CDR3 extends over 13 amino acids. The germline CDR1 and CDR2 sequences are SGHTA and FQGTGA. V was pared by 4 bases and J by 1 base, with 7 bases between. The CDR3 is CASSSTGNTEAFF. The CDR3 coding sequence is TGTGCCAGCAGCTCGACAGGGAACACTGAAGCTTTCTTT.

The V call is TRBV7-2, the J call TRBJ1-5; tentatively, D is TRBD1 (5 bases). Germline V gene sequence: CDR1 SGHTA, CDR2 FQGNSA. Trimming stripped 5 bases from V and 0 bases from J, with 20 bases between. The CDR3 has 18 amino acids. The CDR3 protein is CASSARQRHGYSNQPQHF. In nucleotides, the CDR3 is TGTGCCAGCAGCGCCAGACAGAGACATGGTTATAGCAATCAGCCCCAGCATTTT. Full variable domain (rest looked up from reference TRBV7-2 and TRBJ1-5): GAGVSQSPSNKVTEKGKDVELRCDPISGHTALYWYRQSLGQGLEFLIYFQGNSAPDKSGLPSDRFSAERTGGSVSTLTIQRTQQEDSAVYLCASSARQRHGYSNQPQHFGDGTRLSIL.

The chain recombines TRBV11-2 with TRBJ2-7; 7 bases are shared with TRBD1. With V trimmed by 5 bases and J by 3 bases, 4 bases remained unmatched. This CDR3 contains 13 residues. Germline-derived CDR1 and CDR2 are SGHAT and FQNNGV. The chain's CDR3 is CASSQGQIYEQYF. The CDR3 DNA follows: TGTGCCAGCAGCCAGGGACAGATCTACGAGCAGTACTTC.

The rearrangement uses TRBV2 and TRBJ1-2, with 7 bases identical to TRBD1. The CDR3 is 14 amino acids. The ends lost 6 bases at V and 4 bases at J; junction bases unmatched: 8. From germline, CDR1 is SNHLY and CDR2 FYNNEI. CDR3 sequence reads: CASRRQGESYGYTF. The CDR3 bases are TGTGCCAGCAGGCGACAGGGAGAGTCCTATGGCTACACCTTC.